Following are 9 T cell receptor beta chains from one sample sequenced in a study. In TCRdb, the 5' RACE reads were re-called with MiXCR into one record per CDR3 protein. The profile shows around 50,000 distinct CDR3 sequences, 25% to 30% of them singletons. Source material: tumor-infiltrating memory CD4+ T cells sorted from the breast tumor. Subset of the sample: memory CD4+ T cells, CD4+CD45RO+CD25-. The receptors stem from a female donor with breast cancer.

In this sample, this clonotype turned up many times. The CDR3 is CASSIRTTSEQYF. CDR3 nucleotide sequence: TGTGCCAGCAGTATCCGGACTACTTCCGAGCAGTACTTC. The V gene is TRBV27, the J gene TRBJ2-7; weak D call: TRBD2 (6 bases). Between the trimmed V and J ends, which lost 5 bases and 6 bases, there was a span of 14 bases. This CDR3 is 13 amino acids long. Germline assignment: CDR1 MNHEY and CDR2 SMNVEV (reference sequence).

This clonotype has just a few counts. This chain connects TRBV6-1 to TRBJ1-5, with D possibly TRBD1 on 6 matching bases. This CDR3 has 11 amino acids. Germline lookup yields CDR1 MNHNS and CDR2 SASEGT. V was pared by 3 bases and J by 11 bases, with 8 bases between. In DNA, the CDR3 is TGTGCCAGCAGTGATTGGGACACCCAGCATTTT. Translated, it gives CASSDWDTQHF.

This clonotype was seen more than once but under ten times. The chain is built from TRBV5-1 and TRBJ2-2; 7 bases map to TRBD2. The CDR3 is 16 amino acids. Germline V gives CDR1 SGHRS, CDR2 YFSETQ. V shed 1 base, J shed 1 base, and the junction held 4 bases outside the gene matches. In nucleotides, the CDR3 is TGCGCCAGCAGCTTGTTATCTAGCGGGAACACCGGGGAGCTGTTTTTT. This codes for CASSLLSSGNTGELFF.

For the CDR3, the DNA is TGCGCCAGCAGCTTGATCCAGGGGGGAAACATTCAGTACTTC. It encodes CASSLIQGGNIQYF. This chain connects TRBV5-1 to TRBJ2-4; D is perhaps TRBD1 (7 bases). CDR3 size: 14 residues. Looked up from germline, CDR1 is SGHRS and CDR2 is YFSETQ. The V gene lost 1 base and the J gene lost 6 bases, with 11 bases spanning the gap.

As for this clonotype: An end of the junction does not agree with germline; a read error may underlie this. The chain uses TRBV5-1 and TRBJ1-2, with D perhaps TRBD1 (5 bases). Germline CDR1 SGHRS, CDR2 YFSETQ. The CDR3 consists of 14 residues. The CDR3 DNA follows: TGCGCCGGCAGCTTAGAGACAGCTAACTATGGCTACACCTTC. Protein sequence: CAGSLETANYGYTF.

This clonotype was detected only a few times. This chain connects TRBV7-9 to TRBJ2-5; D is perhaps TRBD1 (5 bases). The germline V and J ends were trimmed by 1 base and 5 bases, with 14 bases remaining between them. Germline V gene lookup returns CDR1 SEHNR and CDR2 FQNEAQ (reference sequence). The CDR3 runs to 15 residues. This CDR3 reads CASSLGWGEWETQYF. CDR3 DNA sequence: TGTGCCAGCAGCTTAGGTTGGGGCGAATGGGAGACCCAGTACTTC.

The chain employs TRBV20-1 and TRBJ2-1; D not certain. Germline lookup yields CDR1 DFQATT and CDR2 SNEGSKA (reference sequence). V gave up 6 bases and J gave up 7 bases, with 19 bases separating them. This CDR3 has 14 amino acids. CDR3 nucleotide sequence: TGCAGTGCCCTTAGCCAAATCCCCTTGAATGAGCAGTTCTTC. Its protein is CSALSQIPLNEQFF.

This chain connects TRBV10-3 to TRBJ1-1; no clear D. Trimming removed 8 bases at V and 4 bases at J, with 17 bases between. The length of the CDR3 is 14 residues. Per the germline V gene, CDR1 is ENHRY and CDR2 is SYGVKD. The CDR3 region has the DNA TGTGCCATCTCCCCAGGCAGCTTGGGCACTGAAGCTTTCTTT. Its translation: CAISPGSLGTEAFF.

Only a few counts were recorded for this clonotype. The chain joins TRBV29-1 to TRBJ1-1; D remains unclear. The CDR3 contains 10 residues. The V gene's germline CDR1 is SQVTM and CDR2 ANQGSEA. Trimming stripped 3 bases from V and 9 bases from J, with 8 bases between. The CDR3 spells CSVEEVQAFF. DNA for the CDR3: TGCAGCGTTGAGGAGGTTCAAGCTTTCTTT.